Below are 9 T cell receptor beta chains sequenced from a single sample in a study of OX40 agonist ivuxolimab in advanced cancers. This table comes from immunoSEQ multiplex PCR, and its TCRdb copy is limited to in-frame clones, with some not included. The table records 90,000 or so clones, roughly nine tenths of them present only once. The sequencing here drew on CD4+ or CD8+ T cells sorted from blood, taken in a trial of the OX40 agonist ivuxolimab. All receptors derive from an adult with an advanced solid tumor such as melanoma, head and neck, liver or kidney cancer.

The CDR3 loop is CASSSGLAGVGGELFF. CDR3 bases: TGTGCCAGCAGCTCCGGACTAGCGGGAGTGGGCGGGGAGCTGTTTTTT. The chain carries TRBV7-2 and TRBJ2-2, with 13 bases matching TRBD2. From germline, CDR1 is SGHTA and CDR2 FQGNSA. The CDR3 runs 16 residues. Unmatched junction bases numbered 6, after V lost 4 bases and J lost 7 bases.

This sequence joins TRBV10-3 and TRBJ2-3, with 9 bases that match TRBD1. Looked up from germline, CDR1 is ENHRY and CDR2 is SYGVKD. The CDR3 is 14 amino acids. The trim removed 4 bases at V and 1 base at J, leaving 0 bases unmatched. In DNA, the CDR3 is TGTGCCATCAGTGGGACAGGGGGCACAGATACGCAGTATTTT. Protein: CAISGTGGTDTQYF.

V is TRBV7-9 and J is TRBJ1-2; no definite D call. This CDR3 has 13 residues. Germline V gives CDR1 SEHNR, CDR2 FQNEAQ (reference sequence). V was pared by 5 bases and J by 6 bases, with 13 bases between. In nucleotides, the CDR3 is TGTGCCAGCAGCCAAGTTGGGTCTCATGGCTACACCTTC. It translates to CASSQVGSHGYTF.

The chain joins TRBV2 to TRBJ2-7; 13 bases are a match to TRBD2. The CDR3 contains 15 residues. CDR1 is SNHLY and CDR2 is FYNNEI in the germline V gene. Trimming removed 8 bases from V and 4 bases from J; junction bases left unmatched: 8. In DNA, the CDR3 is TGTGCCAGCGGGAGAGGACTAGCGGGAGTATACGAGCAGTACTTC. It translates to CASGRGLAGVYEQYF.

This clone was detected once. V usage is TRBV29-1 and J usage is TRBJ2-5; TRBD2 might be the D (7 bases). This CDR3 spans 15 amino acids. Per the germline V gene, CDR1 is SQVTM and CDR2 is ANQGSEA. V was cut by 5 bases and J by 0 bases, with 16 bases left in between. The CDR3 region is CSVLRGRGNQETQYF. The CDR3 bases are TGCAGCGTTCTCCGGGGGAGGGGGAACCAAGAGACCCAGTACTTC.

In DNA form, the CDR3 reads TGTGCCAGCAGCTCCTTTAAGGGACTAGCGGACTACAATGAGCAGTTCTTC. As protein: CASSSFKGLADYNEQFF. The V call is TRBV5-6, the J call TRBJ2-1, with 11 bases aligning to TRBD2. Germline values: CDR1 SGHDT, CDR2 YYEEEE. J gave up 3 bases and V 3 bases, and 8 bases lay outside the gene matches. The CDR3 contains 17 residues.

The chain has TRBV6-6 and TRBJ2-7; 9 nucleotides align to TRBD1. Germline lookup yields CDR1 MNHNY and CDR2 SVGAGI (reference sequence). CDR3 size: 14 residues. With 4 bases clipped from V and 4 bases from J, the junction kept 5 bases outside the gene matches. In DNA, the CDR3 is TGTGCCAGCAGTTCCGGGACAGGGCCGTACGAGCAGTACTTC. This codes for CASSSGTGPYEQYF.

The CDR3 loop reads CASSRRLAGGETQYF. CDR3 coding DNA: TGTGCCAGCAGCCGCCGACTAGCGGGAGGGGAGACCCAGTACTTC. The chain combines TRBV14 with TRBJ2-5, with TRBD2 matching 14 bases. This CDR3 region has 15 residues. V lost 4 bases, J lost 5 bases, and 3 bases stayed unmatched. Germline V gene data show CDR1 as SGHDN and CDR2 as FVKESK.

This sequence joins TRBV2 and TRBJ2-2; weak D call: TRBD2 (6 bases). CDR1 and CDR2 (germline): SNHLY, FYNNEI. Trimming removed 7 bases from V and 5 bases from J, with 17 bases in between. The CDR3 length is 15 residues. This chain's CDR3 is CASTFSAGGTGELFF. CDR3 DNA: TGTGCCAGCACCTTCTCAGCCGGGGGAACCGGGGAGCTGTTTTTT.